Listed below are T cell receptor beta chains from one sample, sequenced in a study of T-cell reconstitution after alpha-beta-depleted transplantation in children. TCRdb re-analysed the PCR reads in MiXCR, keeping a single row per CDR3 protein. The table has some 350,000 distinct CDR3 sequences, around 16% seen once. Material: PBMCs, mostly from graft donor cells, obtained 360 days after TCRalphabeta/CD19-depleted stem cell transplant. Receptor source: a male patient between 2 and 10 years old who had a stem cell transplant for acute lymphoblastic leukemia, so the T cells may come from the graft donor. Both conserved end residues are part of each CDR3. Fields, in order: D gene, J gene, clone size, V gene, CDR3 DNA, CDR3 protein. D genes are given only for firm matches. The size entry is marked missing in some rows and otherwise reads once, few, many or a size class.

>.|TRBJ2-7|.|TRBV28
TGTGCCAGCAGGACCCGCAAGCGGGCTGTCTACGAGCAGTACTTC
CASRTRKRAVYEQYF
>.|TRBJ1-5|few|TRBV7-2
TGTGCCAGCAGCCCATGGGGGGGAGGGGAGAGCAATCAGCCCCAGCATTTT
CASSPWGGGESNQPQHF
>.|TRBJ2-3|few|TRBV4-3
TGCGCCAGCAGCCAAGGACAACTTAGCACAGATACGCAGTATTTT
CASSQGQLSTDTQYF
>TRBD1|TRBJ1-1|few|TRBV29-1
TGCAGCGCTGAGAGACAGGGTTTCACTGAAGCTTTCTTT
CSAERQGFTEAFF
>.|TRBJ2-7|few|TRBV28
TGTGCCAGCAGTTTATTTTACCTTTCCTACGAGCAGTACTTC
CASSLFYLSYEQYF
>.|TRBJ1-3|few|TRBV28
TGTGCCAGCAGTTTATGGGGCTCGGTGGGAACGTACTCTGGAAACACCATATATTTT
CASSLWGSVGTYSGNTIYF
>.|TRBJ2-4|many|TRBV5-6
TGTGCCAGCAGCCCCTCAACCTTAGCCAAAAACATTCAGTACTTC
CASSPSTLAKNIQYF
>.|TRBJ2-1|few|TRBV5-1
TGCGCCAGCAGCTTGGTGATTATTTCGGGCCAAAACAATGAGCAGTTCTTC
CASSLVIISGQNNEQFF
>.|TRBJ2-5|.|TRBV4-1
TGCGCCAGCAGCCAACCAGACTTCCAAGAGACCCAGTACTTC
CASSQPDFQETQYF
>.|TRBJ2-6|once|TRBV12-3/TRBV12-4
TGTGCCTTCAGTTTACCTGGGGGTCAGGTGGGGGCCAACGTCCTGACTTTC
CAFSLPGGQVGANVLTF
>.|TRBJ1-6|few|TRBV12-3/TRBV12-4
TGTGCCAGCAGTTTAGGACAGCTAGATAATTCACCCCTCCACTTT
CASSLGQLDNSPLHF
>.|TRBJ2-2|many|TRBV12-5
TGTGCTAGTGGTTTTCCCCAGATCGGGGAGCTGTTTTTT
CASGFPQIGELFF
>.|TRBJ2-1|few|TRBV29-1
TGCAGCGTTGAACGAGGGGTCGGCTACAATGAGCAGTTCTTC
CSVERGVGYNEQFF
>.|TRBJ1-2|.|TRBV29-1
TGCAGCGTTGAAGATCCAAGAGGTCTCTATGGCTACACCTTC
CSVEDPRGLYGYTF
>TRBD1|TRBJ2-5|once|TRBV9
TGTGCCAGCAGCGTGGGGACAGAACCCCAAGAGACCCAGTACTTC
CASSVGTEPQETQYF
>.|TRBJ2-5|few|TRBV6-5
TGTGCCAGCAGTTACCAATTGGTACCGGACGGCTGGGAGACCCAGTACTTC
CASSYQLVPDGWETQYF
>.|TRBJ2-4|few|TRBV5-6
TGTGCCAGCAGCGGACTACTTAAAAACATTCAGTACTTC
CASSGLLKNIQYF
>TRBD2|TRBJ2-7|.|TRBV5-1
TGCGCCAGCAGCCCTCTACCGGGAGGGCCAGGCGAGCAGTACTTC
CASSPLPGGPGEQYF
>.|TRBJ1-4|.|TRBV30
TGTGCCTGGACTGGGTCCGGTGAAAAACTGTTTTTT
CAWTGSGEKLFF
>TRBD1|TRBJ2-1|many|TRBV7-2
TGTGCCAGCAGCTTATTCGGACAGGGTTACAATGAGCAGTTCTTC
CASSLFGQGYNEQFF
>TRBD1|TRBJ1-1|few|TRBV28
TGTGCCAGCAGTGCTCCGGGACAGGGTTTCACTGAAGCTTTCTTT
CASSAPGQGFTEAFF
>.|TRBJ2-1|.|TRBV7-8
TGTGCCAGCAGCATAAGACTCAATGAGCAGTTCTTC
CASSIRLNEQFF
>.|TRBJ2-2|few|TRBV6-1
TGTGCCAGCACGAAGCGGAGGCCCACCGGGGAGCTGTTTTTT
CASTKRRPTGELFF
>.|TRBJ2-5|few|TRBV6-5
TGTGCCAGCAGTTCCCCCCATTCAGCGGACCAAGAGACCCAGTACTTC
CASSSPHSADQETQYF
>TRBD1|TRBJ1-4|few|TRBV20-1
TGCAGTGCTAGAGATGGGGACAGGGAAAAAAAACTGTTTTTT
CSARDGDREKKLFF
>.|TRBJ2-4|few|TRBV28
TGTGCCAGCAGTTTTCTGCGGGGAGCCAAAAACATTCAGTACTTC
CASSFLRGAKNIQYF
>TRBD2|TRBJ2-7|.|TRBV20-1
TGCAGTGCTAGAATCGCGGGGGAGACTACTCCCTACGGGCAGTACTTC
CSARIAGETTPYGQYF
>TRBD1|TRBJ2-7|many|TRBV9
TGTGCCAGCAGCGTGACAGGGGCCAGGGGCTACGAGCAGTACTTC
CASSVTGARGYEQYF
>TRBD2|TRBJ2-2|.|TRBV27
TGTGCCACCGCACTAGCGGGAGTTGTTCTCACCGGGGAGCTGTTTTTT
CATALAGVVLTGELFF
>.|TRBJ2-3|few|TRBV7-3
TGTGCCAGCAGCCCCATGGCGACTCCCCTAGATACGCAGTATTTT
CASSPMATPLDTQYF
>TRBD1|TRBJ2-1|few|TRBV27
TGTGCCAGCAGCACACACAGGGGCGATGAGCAGTTCTTC
CASSTHRGDEQFF
>.|TRBJ1-6|.|TRBV9
TGTGCCAGCAGCGTAGATTATAGCTCACCCCTCCACTTT
CASSVDYSSPLHF
>TRBD2|TRBJ2-1|few|TRBV9
TGTGCCAGCAGCGTATCTGGGACTAGAAACAATGAGCAGTTCTTC
CASSVSGTRNNEQFF
>.|TRBJ2-1|.|TRBV11-2
TGTGCCAGCAGGTTACTACGTGGACAGATCGACAATGAGCAGTTCTTC
CASRLLRGQIDNEQFF
>.|TRBJ2-5|many|TRBV30
TGTGCCTGGGGGACTCAGCAAGAGACCCAGTACTTC
CAWGTQQETQYF
>.|TRBJ2-5|few|TRBV5-1
TGCGCCAGCAGCTTGAGCGAAGGGGAAGAGACCCAGTACTTC
CASSLSEGEETQYF
>TRBD1|TRBJ1-2|.|TRBV2
TGTGCCAGCAGTACTCTACCGGGACAGCACTATGGCTACACCTTC
CASSTLPGQHYGYTF
>.|TRBJ2-5|.|TRBV29-1
TGCAGCGCTTCGCTCCAGCAGGTGGCCCAGTACTTC
CSASLQQVAQYF
>TRBD2|TRBJ2-1|.|TRBV28
TGTGCCAGCAGTGCCCGGGACTACCCCTACTATGAGCAGTTCTTC
CASSARDYPYYEQFF
>TRBD1|TRBJ2-1|many|TRBV12-3/TRBV12-4
TGTGCCAGCAGTCCACGACAGGGCCCTTACAATGAGCAGTTCTTC
CASSPRQGPYNEQFF